Sequencing of this T cell receptor (beta chain) was carried out in a study of cytomegalovirus exposure and HLA in healthy donors. Broader study findings: Generally TCR sequences proved uncommon, though certain public TCRs appeared in numerous donors. The classifier, whose performance was assessed in both the original and validation cohorts, reportedly diagnosed cytomegalovirus status with high specificity and sensitivity. The study listed roughly 160 cytomegalovirus-associated TCR beta chains.

This CDR3 contains 15 residues. Germline CDR1 SGHRS, CDR2 YFSETQ. The germline V and J ends were trimmed by 0 bases and 3 bases, with 10 bases remaining between them. The protocol was immunoSEQ multiplex PCR, while the TCRdb copy is restricted to in-frame clones and leaves out a portion. The sample includes about 60,000 clones, about 96% of them seen just once. For this clone: Its matching antigen is unknown. Other DNA sequences of this sample code for an identical CDR3.

From the approximately 110-subject validation cohort, which was separate from the approximately 720-subject first cohort, the donors were drawn. The sequenced sample was PBMCs. V and J are TRBV5-1 and TRBJ2-1; D ambiguous. This clonotype originated in a man aged 18-30 years in good health and CMV-seronegative. The CDR3 sequence: CASSLVPSGYNEQFF. CDR3 bases: TGCGCCAGCAGCTTGGTGCCCTCCGGCTACAATGAGCAGTTCTTC.